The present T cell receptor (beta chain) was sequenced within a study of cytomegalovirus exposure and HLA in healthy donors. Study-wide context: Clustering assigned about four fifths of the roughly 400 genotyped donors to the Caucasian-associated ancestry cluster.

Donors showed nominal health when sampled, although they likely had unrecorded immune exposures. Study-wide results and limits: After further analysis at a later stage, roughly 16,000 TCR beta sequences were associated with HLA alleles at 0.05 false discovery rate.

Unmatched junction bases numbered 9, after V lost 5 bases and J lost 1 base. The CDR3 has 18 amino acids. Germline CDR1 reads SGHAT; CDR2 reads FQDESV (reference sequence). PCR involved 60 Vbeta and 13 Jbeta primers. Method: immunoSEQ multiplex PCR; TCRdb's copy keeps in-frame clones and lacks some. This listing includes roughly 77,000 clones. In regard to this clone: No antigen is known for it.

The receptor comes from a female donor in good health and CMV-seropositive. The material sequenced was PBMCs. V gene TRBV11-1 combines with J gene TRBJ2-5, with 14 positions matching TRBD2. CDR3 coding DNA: TGTGCCAGCAGCCCGGGACTAGCGGGGGCCAAAACCCAAGAGACCCAGTACTTC. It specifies CASSPGLAGAKTQETQYF.